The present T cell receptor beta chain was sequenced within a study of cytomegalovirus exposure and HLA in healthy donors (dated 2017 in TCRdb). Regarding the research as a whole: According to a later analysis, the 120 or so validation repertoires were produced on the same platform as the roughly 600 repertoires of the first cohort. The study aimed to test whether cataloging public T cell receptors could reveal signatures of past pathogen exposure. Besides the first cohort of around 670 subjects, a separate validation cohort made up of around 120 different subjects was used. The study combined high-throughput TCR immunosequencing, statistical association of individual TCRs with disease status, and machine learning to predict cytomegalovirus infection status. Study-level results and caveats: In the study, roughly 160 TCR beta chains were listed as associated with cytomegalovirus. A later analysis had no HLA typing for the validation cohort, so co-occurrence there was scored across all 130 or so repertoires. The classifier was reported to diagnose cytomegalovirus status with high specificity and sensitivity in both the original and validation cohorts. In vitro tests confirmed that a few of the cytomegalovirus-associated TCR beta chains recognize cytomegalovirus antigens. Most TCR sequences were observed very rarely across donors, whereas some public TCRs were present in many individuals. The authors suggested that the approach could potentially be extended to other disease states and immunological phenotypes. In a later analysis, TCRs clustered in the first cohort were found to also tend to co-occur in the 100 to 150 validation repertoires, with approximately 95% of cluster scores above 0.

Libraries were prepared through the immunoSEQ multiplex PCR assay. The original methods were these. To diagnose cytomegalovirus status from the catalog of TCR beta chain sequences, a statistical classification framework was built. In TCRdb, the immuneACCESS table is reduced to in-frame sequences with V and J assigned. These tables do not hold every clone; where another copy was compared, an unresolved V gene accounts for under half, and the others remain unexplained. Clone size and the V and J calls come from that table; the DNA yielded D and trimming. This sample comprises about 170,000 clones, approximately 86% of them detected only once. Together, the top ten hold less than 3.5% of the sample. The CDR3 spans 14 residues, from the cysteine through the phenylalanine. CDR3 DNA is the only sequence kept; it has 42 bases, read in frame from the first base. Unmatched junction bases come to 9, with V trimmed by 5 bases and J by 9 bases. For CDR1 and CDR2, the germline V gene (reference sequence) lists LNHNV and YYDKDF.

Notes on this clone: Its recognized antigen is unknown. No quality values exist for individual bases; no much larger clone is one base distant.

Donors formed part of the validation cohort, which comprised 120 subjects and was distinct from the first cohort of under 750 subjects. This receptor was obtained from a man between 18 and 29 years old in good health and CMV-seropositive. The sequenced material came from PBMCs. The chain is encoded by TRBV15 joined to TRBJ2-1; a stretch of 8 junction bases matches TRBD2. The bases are TGTGCCACCAGCTTCTCGGGGGGGTACGGTGAGCAGTTCTTC. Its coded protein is CATSFSGGYGEQFF.